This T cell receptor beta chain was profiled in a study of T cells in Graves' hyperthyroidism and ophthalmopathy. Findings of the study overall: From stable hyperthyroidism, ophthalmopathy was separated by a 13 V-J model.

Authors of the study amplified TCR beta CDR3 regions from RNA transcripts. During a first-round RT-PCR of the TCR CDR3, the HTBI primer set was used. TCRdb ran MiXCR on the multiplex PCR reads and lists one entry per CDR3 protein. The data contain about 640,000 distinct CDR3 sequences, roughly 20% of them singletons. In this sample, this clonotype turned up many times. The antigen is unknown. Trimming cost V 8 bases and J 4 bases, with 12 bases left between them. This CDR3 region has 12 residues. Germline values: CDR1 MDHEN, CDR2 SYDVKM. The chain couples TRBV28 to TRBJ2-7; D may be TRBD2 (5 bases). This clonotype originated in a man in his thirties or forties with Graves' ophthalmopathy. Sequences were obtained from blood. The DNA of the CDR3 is TGTGCCAGCCGTGCCAGAGGGTACGAGCAGTACTTC. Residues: CASRARGYEQYF.